A selection of T cell receptor beta chains follows, all from one sample in a study of blood T cell dynamics during melanoma immunotherapy. Method: immunoSEQ multiplex PCR; TCRdb's copy keeps in-frame clones and lacks some. The sample lists 5,000 to 6,500 clones; approximately 90% were seen once. This specimen was blood, taken from a patient treated with checkpoint blockade. Receptors were obtained from a human donor with melanoma. Both conserved end residues are part of each CDR3. D genes are given only for firm matches. The size entry is marked missing in some rows and otherwise reads once, few, many or a size class.

TRBV7-2	14	TRBJ1-2	.	.	CASTPRTETYGYTF	TGTGCCAGCACCCCCAGGACAGAAACCTATGGCTACACCTTC
TRBV30	12	TRBJ1-1	.	.	CAWSPPNTEAFF	TGTGCCTGGAGTCCCCCTAACACTGAAGCTTTCTTT
TRBV6-5	12	TRBJ1-2	.	.	CATGHANYGYTF	TGTGCCACCGGACACGCGAACTATGGCTACACCTTC
TRBV11-3	15	TRBJ2-1	.	.	CASSPMGDPYNEQFF	TGTGCCAGCAGCCCCATGGGGGATCCCTACAATGAGCAGTTCTTC
TRBV19	14	TRBJ1-1	.	.	CASSTYFAETEAFF	TGTGCCAGTAGTACCTATTTTGCGGAGACTGAAGCTTTCTTT
TRBV2	16	TRBJ2-1	TRBD2	.	CASSDPSGSSYNEQFF	TGTGCCAGCAGTGATCCTAGCGGGAGTTCCTACAATGAGCAGTTCTTC
TRBV28	16	TRBJ1-4	.	.	CASSLLSGVTNEKLFF	TGTGCCAGCAGTTTATTATCAGGGGTAACTAATGAAAAACTGTTTTTT
TRBV7-2	15	TRBJ2-1	.	.	CASSLRTWKYNEQFF	TGTGCCAGCAGTCTCCGAACGTGGAAATACAATGAGCAGTTCTTC
TRBV13	16	TRBJ2-1	TRBD2	.	CASSFRTSEIYNEQFF	TGTGCCAGCAGCTTCAGGACTAGCGAGATCTACAATGAGCAGTTCTTC
TRBV7-8	14	TRBJ1-2	TRBD1	.	CASSYTGQNYGYTF	TGTGCCAGCAGCTACACGGGACAGAACTATGGCTACACCTTC
TRBV5-6	14	TRBJ1-4	.	.	CASSGLYRDEKLFF	TGTGCCAGCAGCGGGCTCTACAGGGATGAAAAACTGTTTTTT
TRBV5-4	16	TRBJ2-3	TRBD1	.	CASSRGTGGSTDTQYF	TGTGCCAGCAGCCGAGGAACAGGGGGATCCACAGATACGCAGTATTTT
TRBV9	13	TRBJ1-3	.	.	CASSEAPWDTIYF	TGTGCCAGCAGCGAGGCCCCGTGGGACACCATATATTTT
TRBV10-3	15	TRBJ2-7	.	.	CAISESAGSTYEQYF	TGTGCCATCAGTGAGTCGGCAGGGTCTACCTACGAGCAGTACTTC
TRBV15	15	TRBJ2-7	.	once	CATSRESGQIYEQYF	TGTGCCACCAGCAGAGAATCAGGACAGATCTACGAGCAGTACTTC
TRBV27	16	TRBJ2-1	TRBD1	.	CASSPSGTATYNEQFF	TGTGCCAGCAGTCCCTCTGGGACAGCCACCTACAATGAGCAGTTCTTC
TRBV5-6	15	TRBJ1-1	.	.	CASSLGRQPNTEAFF	TGTGCCAGCAGCTTGGGTAGACAGCCGAACACTGAAGCTTTCTTT
TRBV7-2	16	TRBJ2-3	.	.	CASRKEVGGTPDTQYF	TGTGCCAGCAGAAAGGAGGTCGGCGGGACCCCAGATACGCAGTATTTT
TRBV7-9	17	TRBJ2-6	.	.	CASSPRSRGSGANVLTF	TGTGCCAGCAGCCCACGATCGCGGGGTTCTGGGGCCAACGTCCTGACTTTC
TRBV5-4	16	TRBJ2-3	.	.	CASSLAKSPFTDTQYF	TGTGCCAGCAGCTTGGCAAAGAGCCCCTTCACAGATACGCAGTATTTT
TRBV6-5	15	TRBJ1-1	.	.	CASSYSHYGNTEAFF	TGTGCCAGCAGTTACTCCCACTATGGGAACACTGAAGCTTTCTTT
TRBV7-2	13	TRBJ1-5	.	.	CASSLALTESQHF	TGTGCCAGCAGCTTAGCGCTAACGGAGTCCCAGCATTTT
TRBV19	14	TRBJ2-2	.	.	CASRLGLNTGELFF	TGTGCCAGTAGACTAGGGCTGAACACCGGGGAGCTGTTTTTT
TRBV9	14	TRBJ2-7	.	.	CASSPQVGGYEQYF	TGTGCCAGCAGCCCCCAGGTAGGCGGGTACGAGCAGTACTTC
TRBV19	15	TRBJ1-5	TRBD1	.	CASHTGTGDNQPQHF	TGTGCCAGTCATACCGGGACAGGGGACAATCAGCCCCAGCATTTT
TRBV4-2	15	TRBJ2-1	.	.	CASSQVLGRYNEQFF	TGTGCCAGCAGCCAAGTCCTAGGGCGGTACAATGAGCAGTTCTTC
TRBV7-9	16	TRBJ2-2	TRBD1	.	CASSPPGQGFSGELFF	TGTGCCAGCAGCCCCCCGGGACAGGGGTTCAGTGGGGAGCTGTTTTTT
TRBV19	13	TRBJ2-3	.	once	CASSPGFTDTQYF	TGTGCCAGTAGTCCCGGGTTCACAGATACGCAGTATTTT
TRBV18	15	TRBJ2-7	.	.	CASSPEVGSSYEQYF	TGTGCCAGCTCACCAGAGGTAGGGAGCTCCTACGAGCAGTACTTC
TRBV6-6	13	TRBJ2-5	.	once	CASIRQLGETQYF	TGTGCCAGCATTAGACAGCTCGGGGAGACCCAGTACTTC
TRBV7-8	13	TRBJ1-2	.	.	CASSLGGSYGYTF	TGTGCCAGCAGCTTGGGGGGGTCCTATGGCTACACCTTC
TRBV4-3	15	TRBJ1-2	TRBD1	.	CASSRVTGENYGYTF	TGCGCCAGCAGCCGAGTTACAGGGGAAAACTATGGCTACACCTTC
TRBV18	16	TRBJ1-2	.	.	CASSLTRQADNYGYTF	TGTGCCAGCTCACTCACTCGACAGGCGGATAACTATGGCTACACCTTC
TRBV6-5	14	TRBJ1-1	.	.	CASSLLGGGTEAFF	TGTGCCAGCAGTTTGCTAGGGGGAGGCACTGAAGCTTTCTTT
TRBV6-1	16	TRBJ2-7	TRBD2	.	CASSAPWGGTPYEQYF	TGTGCCAGCAGTGCCCCCTGGGGGGGGACCCCCTACGAGCAGTACTTC
TRBV9	16	TRBJ1-5	.	few	CASTKIKTDCNQPQHF	TGTGCCAGCACCAAGATCAAGACAGACTGCAATCAGCCCCAGCATTTT
TRBV21-1	15	TRBJ1-2	.	.	CASSKGGTGGIGYTF	TGTGCCAGCAGCAAAGGTGGGACAGGGGGCATAGGCTACACCTTC
TRBV5-6	15	TRBJ1-5	TRBD1	few	CASSYEGAPSQPQHF	TGTGCCAGCAGCTACGAGGGGGCCCCTAGTCAGCCCCAGCATTTT
TRBV30	13	TRBJ1-6	.	.	CAAPGASNSPLHF	TGTGCCGCGCCCGGGGCCTCAAATTCACCCCTCCACTTT
TRBV9	16	TRBJ2-1	.	.	CASSVGGGVHYNEQFF	TGTGCCAGCAGCGTAGGGGGAGGAGTTCACTACAATGAGCAGTTCTTC